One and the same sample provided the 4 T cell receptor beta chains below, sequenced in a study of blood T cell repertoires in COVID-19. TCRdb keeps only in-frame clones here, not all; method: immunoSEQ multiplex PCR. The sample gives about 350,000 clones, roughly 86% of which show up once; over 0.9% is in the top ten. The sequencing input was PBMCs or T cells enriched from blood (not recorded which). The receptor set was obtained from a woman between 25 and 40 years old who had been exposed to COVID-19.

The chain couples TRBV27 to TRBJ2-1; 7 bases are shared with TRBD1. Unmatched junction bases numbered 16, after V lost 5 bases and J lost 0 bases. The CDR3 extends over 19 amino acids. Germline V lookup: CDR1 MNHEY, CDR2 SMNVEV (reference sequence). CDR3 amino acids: CASSPRGSGGPSSYNEQFF. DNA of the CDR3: TGTGCCAGCAGTCCCAGGGGATCAGGGGGACCAAGCTCCTACAATGAGCAGTTCTTC.

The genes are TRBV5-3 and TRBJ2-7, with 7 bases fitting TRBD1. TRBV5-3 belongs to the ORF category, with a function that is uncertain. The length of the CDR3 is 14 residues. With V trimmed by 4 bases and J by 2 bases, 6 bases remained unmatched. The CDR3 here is CARSIDRDAYEQYF. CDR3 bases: TGTGCCAGAAGCATTGACAGGGATGCCTACGAGCAGTACTTC.

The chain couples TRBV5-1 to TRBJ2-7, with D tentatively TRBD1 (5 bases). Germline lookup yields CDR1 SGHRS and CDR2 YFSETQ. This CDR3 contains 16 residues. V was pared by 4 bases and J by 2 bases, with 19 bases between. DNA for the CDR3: TGCGCCAGCAGCCGGCTAACAGGCCTGCATACCTACGAGCAGTACTTC. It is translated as CASSRLTGLHTYEQYF.

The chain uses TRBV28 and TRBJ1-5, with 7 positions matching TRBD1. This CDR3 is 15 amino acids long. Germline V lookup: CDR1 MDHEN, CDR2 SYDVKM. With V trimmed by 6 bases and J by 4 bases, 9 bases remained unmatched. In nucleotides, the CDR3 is TGTGCCAGCAGATTGACAGGGAGTAGGAATCAGCCCCAGCATTTT. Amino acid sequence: CASRLTGSRNQPQHF.